These T cell receptor beta chains were read from a single sample in a study of vaccination and CD4 T cells after COVID-19. TCRdb reprocessed the PCR reads with MiXCR, giving one entry per CDR3 protein. The profile shows roughly 3,200 distinct CDR3 sequences, around 80% of them singletons. Their antigens are not known. The sample comprised CD4+ T cells from blood, cultured in vitro. The origin of the receptors is a human donor who had recovered from COVID-19. CDR3s include the opening cysteine and the closing phenylalanine or tryptophan. The D gene is left open where the match is weak. Not every row has a clone size; where given, it reads once, few, many or a size class.

V	size	D	J	length	CDR3	DNA
TRBV29-1	-	-	TRBJ2-3	12	CSVDTGTDTQYF	TGCAGCGTTGATACCGGGACAGATACGCAGTATTTT
TRBV20-1	-	-	TRBJ1-4	16	CSAREGTGQGRRKLFF	TGCAGTGCTAGAGAGGGTACCGGGCAGGGGAGGAGAAAACTGTTTTTT
TRBV15	-	-	TRBJ1-1	12	CATSKFGGEAFF	TGTGCCACCAGCAAATTTGGGGGTGAAGCTTTCTTT
TRBV6-2/TRBV6-3	once	TRBD1	TRBJ2-7	15	CASSPGGTGVYEQYF	TGTGCCAGCAGTCCTGGAGGGACAGGGGTCTACGAGCAGTACTTC
TRBV6-5	-	-	TRBJ1-3	15	CASSYASGPGNTIYF	TGTGCCAGCAGTTACGCTTCAGGGCCCGGAAACACCATATATTTT
TRBV12-3/TRBV12-4	-	TRBD2	TRBJ2-3	16	CASQDGTSGDTDTQYF	TGTGCCAGCCAGGATGGGACTAGCGGGGACACAGATACGCAGTATTTT
TRBV6-1	-	-	TRBJ2-7	13	CASSEGGDYEQYF	TGTGCCAGCAGTGAAGGGGGGGACTACGAGCAGTACTTC
TRBV20-1	-	TRBD2	TRBJ2-4	13	CSARTLGGVRQYF	TGCAGTGCTAGAACCCTCGGGGGGGTCCGACAGTACTTC
TRBV2	-	TRBD1	TRBJ1-1	16	CASSRQRTGTNTEAFF	TGTGCCAGCAGTCGACAACGGACAGGGACGAATACTGAAGCTTTCTTT
TRBV5-1	-	-	TRBJ1-2	16	CASSLRSAGATYGYTF	TGCGCCAGCAGCTTGCGTTCAGCAGGGGCGACCTATGGCTACACCTTC
TRBV12-3/TRBV12-4	-	-	TRBJ2-5	15	CASTSWRAAGETQYF	TGTGCCAGCACCTCCTGGAGGGCGGCGGGGGAGACCCAGTACTTC
TRBV5-1	-	-	TRBJ1-2	14	CASSQEGTGYGYTF	TGCGCCAGCAGCCAGGAGGGTACGGGCTATGGCTACACCTTC
TRBV11-2	-	TRBD1	TRBJ1-2	13	CASSLWDRVGYTF	TGTGCCAGCAGCTTATGGGACAGGGTGGGCTACACCTTC
TRBV6-1	-	-	TRBJ1-1	15	CASRPQPVPLAEAFF	TGTGCCAGCAGACCTCAACCGGTGCCACTAGCTGAAGCTTTCTTT
TRBV7-2	once	-	TRBJ2-5	16	CASSYTTGLRTETQYF	TGTGCCAGCAGCTATACAACGGGACTCCGTACAGAGACCCAGTACTTC
TRBV27	-	TRBD1	TRBJ1-1	14	CASQFMGQNTEAFF	TGTGCCAGCCAGTTTATGGGACAGAATACTGAAGCTTTCTTT
TRBV27	-	TRBD1	TRBJ1-6	14	CASSADRDGTPLHF	TGTGCCAGCAGTGCGGACAGGGATGGAACACCCCTCCACTTT
TRBV7-9	few	-	TRBJ2-2	16	CASSSPVAVNTGELFF	TGTGCCAGCAGCTCTCCTGTAGCGGTGAACACCGGGGAGCTGTTTTTT
TRBV6-1	large	-	TRBJ1-3	14	CASSEKGTGNTIYF	TGTGCCAGCAGCGAAAAGGGGACTGGAAACACCATATATTTT
TRBV7-6	-	-	TRBJ1-1	13	CASSSDRNTEAFF	TGTGCCAGCAGCTCCGACAGGAACACTGAAGCTTTCTTT
TRBV6-1	-	TRBD1	TRBJ2-7	18	CASRRDRGTGVGSYEQYF	TGTGCCAGCCGGAGGGACAGGGGGACGGGCGTTGGGTCCTACGAGCAGTACTTC
TRBV24-1	-	-	TRBJ1-1	15	CATSDVGGADTEAFF	TGTGCCACCAGTGACGTAGGAGGGGCCGACACTGAAGCTTTCTTT
TRBV12-3/TRBV12-4	-	-	TRBJ1-2	13	CASSSRGDYGYTF	TGTGCCAGCAGTTCTCGTGGAGATTATGGCTACACCTTC
TRBV10-1	-	-	TRBJ2-2	14	CASRTGTNTGELFF	TGCGCCAGCAGAACCGGGACGAACACCGGGGAGCTGTTTTTT
TRBV7-2	-	-	TRBJ1-2	16	CASSLAAGVKVYGYTF	TGTGCCAGCAGCTTAGCGGCAGGGGTAAAAGTGTATGGCTACACCTTC
TRBV7-9	-	-	TRBJ2-2	15	CASSLVGAITGELFF	TGTGCCAGCAGCTTAGTGGGGGCCATCACCGGGGAGCTGTTTTTT
TRBV27	-	-	TRBJ1-1	13	CASSWDLNTEAFF	TGTGCCAGCAGTTGGGATTTGAACACTGAAGCTTTCTTT
TRBV5-6	-	-	TRBJ2-3	15	CASSIPGGLTDTQYF	TGTGCCAGCAGCATACCGGGGGGCCTCACAGATACGCAGTATTTT
TRBV20-1	-	TRBD1	TRBJ1-2	15	CSARDSQGAGYGYTF	TGCAGTGCTAGAGATTCACAGGGGGCAGGGTATGGCTACACCTTC
TRBV7-2	large	-	TRBJ1-2	15	CASSLREVLDYGYTF	TGTGCCAGCAGCTTACGGGAAGTCCTTGACTATGGCTACACCTTC
TRBV10-3	-	-	TRBJ1-6	14	CAISADKGNSPLHF	TGTGCCATCAGTGCAGACAAGGGGAATTCACCCCTCCACTTT
TRBV15	hyperexpanded	-	TRBJ1-2	12	CATSRVRARYTF	TGTGCCACCAGCAGAGTTCGGGCCCGATACACCTTC
TRBV7-3	-	-	TRBJ1-5	13	CASSAGIGLPQHF	TGTGCCAGCAGCGCCGGAATTGGACTGCCCCAGCATTTT
TRBV6-2/TRBV6-3	-	TRBD1	TRBJ1-1	13	CASSRQGFTEAFF	TGTGCCAGCAGCCGACAGGGGTTCACTGAAGCTTTCTTT
TRBV20-1	large	-	TRBJ1-5	14	CSARGGLSNQPQHF	TGCAGTGCTAGAGGGGGTCTTAGCAATCAGCCCCAGCATTTT
TRBV19	-	-	TRBJ2-3	16	CASSLGRTTRLDTQYF	TGTGCCAGTAGCCTTGGTAGGACTACGAGGCTAGATACGCAGTATTTT
TRBV19	-	-	TRBJ1-6	13	CASRTIQGSPLHF	TGTGCCAGTAGGACAATTCAGGGTTCACCCCTCCACTTT
TRBV19	-	-	TRBJ1-5	14	CASSISVTDPSQHF	TGTGCCAGTAGTATCTCAGTGACGGACCCCTCCCAGCATTTT
TRBV24-1	-	TRBD1	TRBJ1-4	16	CATSDLYPGTGEKLFF	TGTGCCACCAGTGATTTATACCCCGGGACAGGGGAAAAACTGTTTTTT
TRBV5-4	once	-	TRBJ2-7	14	CASSSYAGFYEQYF	TGTGCCAGCAGCTCGTACGCAGGGTTTTACGAGCAGTACTTC
TRBV5-4	-	-	TRBJ1-5	16	CASSLAGGGDNQPQHF	TGTGCCAGCAGCTTGGCCGGCGGGGGGGACAATCAGCCCCAGCATTTT
TRBV6-5	-	TRBD1	TRBJ1-5	16	CASSYRWQGGGQPQHF	TGTGCCAGCAGTTACCGGTGGCAGGGGGGAGGTCAGCCCCAGCATTTT
TRBV6-2/TRBV6-3	-	-	TRBJ2-5	14	CASSLSKVQETQYF	TGTGCCAGCAGTCTCTCAAAAGTCCAGGAGACCCAGTACTTC
TRBV5-1	-	-	TRBJ1-1	12	CASSLEGYEAFF	TGCGCCAGCAGCTTGGAGGGATATGAAGCTTTCTTT
TRBV19	once	TRBD1	TRBJ1-4	14	CASRADRGNEKLFF	TGTGCCAGTAGGGCCGACAGGGGTAATGAAAAACTGTTTTTT